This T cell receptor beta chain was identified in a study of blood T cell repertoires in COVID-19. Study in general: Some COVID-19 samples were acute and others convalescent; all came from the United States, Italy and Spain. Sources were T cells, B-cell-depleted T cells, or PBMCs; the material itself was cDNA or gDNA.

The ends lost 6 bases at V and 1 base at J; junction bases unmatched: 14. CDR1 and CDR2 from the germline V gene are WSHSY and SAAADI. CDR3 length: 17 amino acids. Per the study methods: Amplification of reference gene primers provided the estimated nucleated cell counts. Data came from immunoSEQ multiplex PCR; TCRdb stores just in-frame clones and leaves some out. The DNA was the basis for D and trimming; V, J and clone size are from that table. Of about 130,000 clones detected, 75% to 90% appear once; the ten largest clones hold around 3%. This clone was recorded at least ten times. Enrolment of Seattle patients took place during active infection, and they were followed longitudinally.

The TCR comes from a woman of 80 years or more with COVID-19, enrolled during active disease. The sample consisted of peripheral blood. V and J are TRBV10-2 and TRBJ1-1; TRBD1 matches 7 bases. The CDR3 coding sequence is TGCGCCAGCAGCCGCGGCAGGACAGGCCTCGAGAACACTGAAGCTTTCTTT. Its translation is CASSRGRTGLENTEAFF.